This entry concerns a single T cell receptor (beta chain). The data were taken from a study of blood T cell repertoires in COVID-19. Produced via immunoSEQ multiplex PCR; TCRdb's table is partial and in-frame only. The table has roughly 420,000 clones, roughly 88% seen once. The study assigned cohorts using participant-reported clinical history. V shed 4 bases and J 6 bases; nucleotides not matched to a gene: 4. The length of the CDR3 is 13 residues. Germline-derived CDR1 and CDR2 are SGHDT and YYEEEE. Sequencing was done on a sample of PBMCs or T cells enriched from blood (not recorded which). J is TRBJ1-1 and V is TRBV5-6, with 9 bases fitting TRBD1. The receptor comes from a woman in her 30s with acute COVID-19. CDR3 in DNA: TGTGCCAGCAGCCCCACAGGGGGCGCTGAAGCTTTCTTT. Its protein product is CASSPTGGAEAFF.